This record concerns one T cell receptor beta chain sequence. The antigen remains undetermined. Produced via immunoSEQ multiplex PCR; TCRdb's table is partial and in-frame only. The sample has about 69,000 clones, about nine tenths seen once. Autoimmune disease history or systemic immunosuppression was exclusionary. These data originate in a study of OX40 agonist ivuxolimab in advanced cancers. Overall study: Patients were 82.7% male with ages roughly 20 to 80, mean about 60.

Looked up from germline, CDR1 is SGHVS and CDR2 is FQNEAQ. V gave up 4 bases and J gave up 3 bases; unmatched junction bases: 4. This CDR3 spans 16 amino acids. Overall study findings and caveats: CD8+ T cells (on average) carried more expanded clones than CD4+ T cells. There was clonal expansion of CD4+ and CD8+ blood T cells by week 6 at 0.1 to 3.0 mg/kg.

The chain links TRBV7-8 to TRBJ2-3; TRBD2 matches at 13 bases. The sequence was obtained from an adult with an advanced solid tumor such as melanoma, head and neck, liver or kidney cancer. The material sequenced was CD4+ or CD8+ T cells sorted from blood, taken in a trial of the OX40 agonist ivuxolimab. CDR3 DNA: TGTGCCAGCAGCTCCCCGGGACTAGCGGGAACAGATACGCAGTATTTT. Translated, it gives CASSSPGLAGTDTQYF. Based on the CDR3 plus reference TRBV7-8 and TRBJ2-3, the full variable domain is GAGVSQSPRYKVAKRGQDVALRCDPISGHVSLFWYQQALGQGPEFLTYFQNEAQLDKSGLPSDRFFAERPEGSVSTLKIQRTQQEDSAVYLCASSSPGLAGTDTQYFGPGTRLTVL.